This T cell receptor (beta chain) was recorded in a study of CD8+ T cells in alopecia areata. Once RNA had been extracted, it was reverse transcribed into cDNA to act as the sequencing template. Repertoires were generated with immunoSEQ multiplex PCR, while TCRdb's copy carries only in-frame clones and drops some. The table lists roughly 60,000 clones, 40% to 50% of them singletons. This CDR3 region has 17 residues. Per the germline V gene, CDR1 is PRHDT and CDR2 is FYEKMQ (reference sequence). V trimming: 5 bases; J trimming: 5 bases; junction bases outside the gene matches: 18. The chain carries TRBV13 and TRBJ2-7, with TRBD2 matching over 7 bases. The origin of this receptor is a human donor with alopecia areata. The sample was NKG2D-low CD8+ T cells sorted from blood. The CDR3 region is CASSTLTDREGPHEQYF. As DNA, the CDR3 is TGTGCCAGCAGCACTCTAACGGATAGGGAGGGACCCCACGAGCAGTACTTC.